This TCR beta chain came from a study of a mutant IDH1 vaccine in newly diagnosed glioma. Study at large: Treated patients were about 60% male, around 38% female, mean age roughly 40 years.

The assay was immunoSEQ multiplex PCR, and TCRdb's table has in-frame clones only and misses some. The table lists 80,000 to 100,000 clones, around 80% of them singletons. Time point given: baseline, week 1 (first vaccination visit). Treatment described: pre-vaccination baseline after standard-of-care therapy. Astrocytomas found in donors were new, WHO grade 3 or 4, IDH1-mutant and ATRX-lost. About this clone: Antigen unknown.

Study outcomes and limitations: Pseudoprogression apparently tracked independently of changes in top peripheral T cell clonotypes.

J lost 3 bases, V lost 6 bases, and 7 bases had no gene match. Germline loops: CDR1 MNHEY, CDR2 SVGAGI. The CDR3 is made up of 14 amino acids. The chain is built from TRBV6-5 and TRBJ2-7; 8 nucleotides align to TRBD1. This sample comprised PBMCs, obtained from a glioma patient treated with radiotherapy, temozolomide or both. The origin of this receptor is a man aged 35-49 years with glioma. Some clones in this sample may be carry-over from other donors' samples. The CDR3 DNA sequence: TGTGCCAGCAGGGTGGACAGGGTGAGCTACGAGCAGTACTTC. It encodes CASRVDRVSYEQYF.